The 4 T cell receptor beta chains below all came from one sample that was sequenced in a study of T cells after yellow fever vaccination. TCRdb reanalysed the 5' RACE reads using MiXCR and keeps one entry per CDR3 protein. This table has 200,000 to 300,000 distinct CDR3 sequences, roughly 6.3% appearing once. The starting material was CD4+ T cells sorted from PBMCs, obtained on the day of the yellow fever booster vaccination. The receptor set was obtained from a man aged 25 to 40 who received the YFV17D yellow fever vaccine.

This clonotype showed up just a few times. The rearrangement links TRBV5-4 to TRBJ2-7, with 9 nucleotides matching TRBD2. Germline CDR1 and CDR2: SGHNT and YYREEE (reference sequence). J gave up 3 bases and V 2 bases, and 9 bases lay outside the gene matches. The CDR3 runs 16 residues. In DNA form, the CDR3 reads TGTGCCAGCAGCTTAATAGGTAGCGGGAGCTTCTACGAGCAGTACTTC. The encoded protein is CASSLIGSGSFYEQYF.

The V call is TRBV15, the J call TRBJ2-5; tentatively, D is TRBD2 (6 bases). The germline V gene has CDR1 LNHNV and CDR2 YYDKDF (reference sequence). Between the trimmed V and J ends, which lost 1 base and 2 bases, there was a span of 14 bases. This CDR3 is 16 amino acids long. CDR3 in amino acids: CATSRVNLEGQETQYF. In nucleotides, the CDR3 is TGTGCCACCAGCAGAGTTAACTTGGAGGGACAAGAGACCCAGTACTTC.

This clonotype was seen a handful of times. The chain links TRBV7-2 to TRBJ2-5; 7 bases are shared with TRBD2. Trimming removed 8 bases from V and 5 bases from J; junction bases left unmatched: 14. The CDR3 length is 15 residues. CDR1 is SGHTA, CDR2 FQGNSA, per germline. The CDR3 protein is CASGAAGATRETQYF. CDR3 DNA: TGTGCCAGCGGGGCGGCGGGAGCCACCCGGGAGACCCAGTACTTC.

This clonotype was seen a handful of times. This sequence joins TRBV27 and TRBJ2-3; 7 positions match TRBD2. J gave up 2 bases and V 6 bases, and 14 bases lay outside the gene matches. The CDR3 spans 17 residues. In germline, CDR1 is MNHEY, CDR2 SMNVEV (reference sequence). The CDR3 is CASSYPSRGGATDTQYF. The CDR3 DNA reads TGTGCCAGCAGCTACCCGAGCCGCGGGGGAGCCACAGATACGCAGTATTTT.